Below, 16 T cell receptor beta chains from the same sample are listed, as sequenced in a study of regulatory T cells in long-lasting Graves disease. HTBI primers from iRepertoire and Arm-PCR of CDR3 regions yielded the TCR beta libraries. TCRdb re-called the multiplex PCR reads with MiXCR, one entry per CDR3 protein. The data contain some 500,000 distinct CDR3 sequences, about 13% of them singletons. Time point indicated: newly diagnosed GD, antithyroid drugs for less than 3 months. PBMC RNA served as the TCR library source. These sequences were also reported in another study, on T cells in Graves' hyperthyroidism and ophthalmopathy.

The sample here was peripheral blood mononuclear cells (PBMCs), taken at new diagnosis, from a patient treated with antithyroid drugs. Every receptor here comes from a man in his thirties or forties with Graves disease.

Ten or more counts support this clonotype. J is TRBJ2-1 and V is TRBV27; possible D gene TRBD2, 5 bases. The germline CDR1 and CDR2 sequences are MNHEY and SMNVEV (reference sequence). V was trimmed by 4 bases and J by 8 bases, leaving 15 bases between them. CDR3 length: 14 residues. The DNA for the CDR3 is TGTGCCAGCAGTTCCCTCCGCACCGGGGATGAGCAGTTCTTC. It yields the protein CASSSLRTGDEQFF.

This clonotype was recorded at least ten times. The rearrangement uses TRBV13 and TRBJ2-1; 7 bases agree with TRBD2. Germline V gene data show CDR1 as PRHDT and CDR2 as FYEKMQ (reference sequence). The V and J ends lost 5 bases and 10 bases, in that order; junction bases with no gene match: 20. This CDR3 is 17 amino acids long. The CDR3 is CASSERLLADRPMEQFF. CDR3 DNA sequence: TGTGCCAGCAGCGAAAGGTTGCTAGCGGATCGTCCAATGGAGCAGTTCTTC.

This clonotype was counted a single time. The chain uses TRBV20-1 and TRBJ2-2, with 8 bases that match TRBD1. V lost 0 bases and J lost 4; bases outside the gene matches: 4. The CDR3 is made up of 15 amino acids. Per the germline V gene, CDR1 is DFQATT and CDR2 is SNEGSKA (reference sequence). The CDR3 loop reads CSARDTGGPTGELFF. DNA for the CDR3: TGCAGTGCTAGAGATACAGGGGGGCCCACCGGGGAGCTGTTTTTT.

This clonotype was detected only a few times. CDR3 residues: CATSRDFSNSPLHF. The CDR3 bases are TGTGCCACCAGCAGAGATTTCTCGAATTCACCCCTCCACTTT. The V gene is TRBV15, the J gene TRBJ1-6; D unclear. Trimming pared 0 bases from V and 7 bases from J, leaving 7 bases between. CDR3 length: 14 amino acids. Germline V gene data show CDR1 as LNHNV and CDR2 as YYDKDF (reference sequence).

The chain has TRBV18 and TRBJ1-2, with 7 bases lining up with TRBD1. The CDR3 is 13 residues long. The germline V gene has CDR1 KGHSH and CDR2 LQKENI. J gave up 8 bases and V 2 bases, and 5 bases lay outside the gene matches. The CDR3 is CASSPIDRDGYTF. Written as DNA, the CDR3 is TGTGCCAGCTCACCAATAGACAGGGACGGCTACACCTTC.

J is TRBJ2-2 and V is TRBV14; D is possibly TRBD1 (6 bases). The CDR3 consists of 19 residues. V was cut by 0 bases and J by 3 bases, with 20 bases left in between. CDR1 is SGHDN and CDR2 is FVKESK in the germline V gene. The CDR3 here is CASSQDGAWGPLDTGELFF. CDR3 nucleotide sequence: TGTGCCAGCAGCCAAGATGGTGCGTGGGGGCCGCTGGACACCGGGGAGCTGTTTTTT.

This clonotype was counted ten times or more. CDR3 loop: CASSREGTGKRTEAFF. The CDR3 DNA reads as TGTGCCAGCAGTCGGGAAGGGACAGGGAAACGCACTGAAGCTTTCTTT. The chain combines TRBV6-2 or TRBV6-3 with TRBJ1-1; 9 nucleotides match TRBD1. This CDR3 comprises 16 residues. Per the germline V gene, CDR1 is MNHEY and CDR2 is SVGEGT. After removal of 5 bases from V and 4 bases from J, the junction contained 11 bases not matched to a gene.

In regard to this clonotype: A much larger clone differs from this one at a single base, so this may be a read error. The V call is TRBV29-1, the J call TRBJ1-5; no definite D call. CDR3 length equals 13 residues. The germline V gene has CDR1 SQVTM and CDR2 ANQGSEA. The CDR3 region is CSVGWAGNLPQHF. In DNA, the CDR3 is TGCAGCGTTGGGTGGGCCGGGAATCTGCCCCAGCATTTT.

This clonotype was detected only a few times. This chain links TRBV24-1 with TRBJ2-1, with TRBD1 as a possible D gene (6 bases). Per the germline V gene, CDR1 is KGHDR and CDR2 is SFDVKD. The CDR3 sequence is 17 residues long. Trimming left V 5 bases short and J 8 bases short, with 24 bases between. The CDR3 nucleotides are TGTGCCACCAGTGGGGGCCGTGAGGGGGTCGTTGGCGATGAGCAGTTCTTC. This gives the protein CATSGGREGVVGDEQFF.

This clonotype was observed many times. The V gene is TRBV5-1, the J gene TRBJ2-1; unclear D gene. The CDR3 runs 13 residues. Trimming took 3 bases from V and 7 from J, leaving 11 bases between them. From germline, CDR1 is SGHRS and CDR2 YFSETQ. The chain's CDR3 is CASSSAPVNEQFF. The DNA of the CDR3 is TGCGCCAGCAGCTCAGCGCCAGTTAATGAGCAGTTCTTC.

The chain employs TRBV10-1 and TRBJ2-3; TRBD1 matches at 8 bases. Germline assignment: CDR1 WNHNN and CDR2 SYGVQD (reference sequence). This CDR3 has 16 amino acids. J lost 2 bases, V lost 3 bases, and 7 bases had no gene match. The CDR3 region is CASSDSQGAYTDTQYF. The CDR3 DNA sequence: TGCGCCAGCAGTGACTCCCAGGGGGCTTACACAGATACGCAGTATTTT.

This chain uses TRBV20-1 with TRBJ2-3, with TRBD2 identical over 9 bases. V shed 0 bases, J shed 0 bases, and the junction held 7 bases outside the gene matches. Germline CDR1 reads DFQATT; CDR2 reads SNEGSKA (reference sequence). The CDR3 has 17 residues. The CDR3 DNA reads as TGCAGTGCTAGAGATCTCTTTACTAGCGGGAGCACAGATACGCAGTATTTT. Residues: CSARDLFTSGSTDTQYF.

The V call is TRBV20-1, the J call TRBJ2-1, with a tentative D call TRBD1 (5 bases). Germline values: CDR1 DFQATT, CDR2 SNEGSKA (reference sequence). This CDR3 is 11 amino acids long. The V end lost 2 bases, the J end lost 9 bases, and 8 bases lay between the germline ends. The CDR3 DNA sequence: TGCAGTGCTAGAAGTAGGGGTGAGCAGTTCTTC. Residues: CSARSRGEQFF.

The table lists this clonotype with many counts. The CDR3 spells CASSPTGNGIYEQYF. CDR3 in DNA: TGTGCCAGCAGCCCGACAGGGAATGGCATCTACGAGCAGTACTTC. The chain joins TRBV12-3 or TRBV12-4 to TRBJ2-7; 7 bases align to TRBD1. The CDR3 consists of 15 residues. Trimming cost V 6 bases and J 3 bases; bases outside gene matches: 11.

CDR3 coding DNA: TGCGCCAGCAATGGTGGGGGCGGAACCGGGGAGCTGTTTTTT. It is translated as CASNGGGGTGELFF. V is TRBV5-1 and J is TRBJ2-2, with D possibly TRBD1 on 6 matching bases. The germline V and J ends were trimmed by 6 bases and 5 bases, with 14 bases remaining between them. The CDR3 has 14 amino acids. Germline V gene sequence: CDR1 SGHRS, CDR2 YFSETQ.

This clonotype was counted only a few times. This CDR3 is CASSLEASGASYEQYF. As DNA, the CDR3 is TGTGCCAGCAGCTTGGAGGCTAGCGGGGCCTCCTACGAGCAGTACTTC. This rearrangement joins TRBV5-6 to TRBJ2-7; 9 nucleotides align to TRBD2. This CDR3 contains 16 residues. Germline loops: CDR1 SGHDT, CDR2 YYEEEE. V gave up 0 bases and J gave up 0 bases; unmatched junction bases: 4.